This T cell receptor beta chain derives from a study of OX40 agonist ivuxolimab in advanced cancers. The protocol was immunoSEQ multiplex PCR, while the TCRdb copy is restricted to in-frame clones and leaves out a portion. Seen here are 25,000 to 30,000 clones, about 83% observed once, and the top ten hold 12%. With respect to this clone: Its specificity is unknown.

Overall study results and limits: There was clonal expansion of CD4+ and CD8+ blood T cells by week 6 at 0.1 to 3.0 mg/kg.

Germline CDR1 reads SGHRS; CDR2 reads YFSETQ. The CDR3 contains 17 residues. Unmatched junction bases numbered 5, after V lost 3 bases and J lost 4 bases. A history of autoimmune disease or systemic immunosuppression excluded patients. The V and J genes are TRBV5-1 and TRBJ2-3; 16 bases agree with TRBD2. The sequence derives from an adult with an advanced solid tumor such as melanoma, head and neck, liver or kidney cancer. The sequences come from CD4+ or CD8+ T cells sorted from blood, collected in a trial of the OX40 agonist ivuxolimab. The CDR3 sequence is CASSSGLAGGRSDTQYF. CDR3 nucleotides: TGCGCCAGCAGCTCGGGACTAGCGGGGGGGCGTTCAGATACGCAGTATTTT.